The clone carrying this T cell receptor (beta chain) was detected only once. This sample is drawn from a study of blood T cell repertoires in COVID-19. Study-level background: Acute-phase and convalescent COVID-19 samples originated in the United States, Italy and Spain.

V was clipped by 4 bases and J by 4 bases; unmatched bases: 21. The CDR3 extends over 19 amino acids. Per germline, CDR1 SGHRS and CDR2 YFSETQ. Some clones are missing from TCRdb's copy, which holds only in-frame ones; the method was immunoSEQ multiplex PCR. Here the sample spans about 230,000 clones, approximately 80% being singletons. V is TRBV5-1 and J is TRBJ2-3, with 7 nucleotides matching TRBD2. Sequenced input: peripheral blood. The sequence was collected from a man aged 40-49 years with acute or convalescent COVID-19. CDR3 amino acids: CASSHLGLGLLIEADTQYF. In DNA, the CDR3 is TGCGCCAGCAGCCACTTGGGGTTGGGACTATTAATAGAGGCAGATACGCAGTATTTT.